The 10 T cell receptor beta chains presented below share a single source sample, sequenced in a study of CD8+CD57+ T cells in acquired aplastic anemia. Profiles of TCR beta VDJ and CDR3 were generated from a genomic DNA template. In TCRdb, the reads were re-called with MiXCR into one record per CDR3 protein. Of 150,000 to 200,000 distinct CDR3 sequences listed, 60% to 70% are singletons. Sequencing used sorted CD4+, CD8+, or CD8+CD57+ T cells (not recorded which) from PBMCs. These receptors all come from a human donor in good health.

The V gene is TRBV2, the J gene TRBJ2-1; D unresolved. The CDR3 extends over 14 amino acids. Trimming left V 3 bases short and J 0 bases short, with 6 bases between. The germline V gene encodes CDR1 SNHLY and CDR2 FYNNEI. The CDR3 sequence is CASSDDSSYNEQFF. The CDR3 DNA reads as TGTGCCAGCAGTGATGATAGCTCCTACAATGAGCAGTTCTTC.

In its sample, this clonotype was seen once. The chain uses TRBV19 and TRBJ1-1; no definite D call. V lost 8 bases to trimming and J lost 1 base, with 5 bases between them. The CDR3 spans 11 residues. The V gene's germline CDR1 is LNHDA and CDR2 SQIVND (reference sequence). The CDR3: CASEWNTEAFF. The CDR3 DNA follows: TGTGCCAGTGAGTGGAACACTGAAGCTTTCTTT.

CDR3 bases: TGCAGCGTTCGTAGGGGCTCCTACAATGAGCAGTTCTTC. It translates to CSVRRGSYNEQFF. V gene TRBV29-1 combines with J gene TRBJ2-1; a possible D gene is TRBD1 (5 bases). The V and J ends lost 5 bases and 0 bases respectively, with 8 bases between them. Germline V lookup: CDR1 SQVTM, CDR2 ANQGSEA. The CDR3 totals 13 residues.

The chain combines TRBV28 with TRBJ1-2; 8 bases fit TRBD1. Looked up from germline, CDR1 is MDHEN and CDR2 is SYDVKM. Germline trimming cut 10 bases from V and 8 bases from J; bases unmatched to any gene: 12. CDR3 length: 13 residues. As DNA, the CDR3 is TGTGCCACTACCGGACAGGGTTGGTACGGCTACACCTTC. Translated, it gives CATTGQGWYGYTF.

The V call is TRBV20-1, the J call TRBJ2-5, with D perhaps being TRBD1 or TRBD2 (6 bases each). This CDR3 spans 13 amino acids. Trimming left V 6 bases short and J 7 bases short, with 18 bases between. Germline V gene sequence: CDR1 DFQATT, CDR2 SNEGSKA (reference sequence). The chain's CDR3 is CSAKRGAEGTQYF. The CDR3 bases are TGCAGTGCAAAAAGGGGGGCTGAAGGGACCCAGTACTTC.

As concerns this clonotype: Germline and junction disagree at one end, which may indicate a read error. V is TRBV5-5 and J is TRBJ2-7; 11 nucleotides agree with TRBD2. Looked up from germline, CDR1 is SGHKS and CDR2 is YYEKEE (reference sequence). The CDR3 loop spans 15 amino acids. The CDR3 sequence is CASSEGLADSYEQYF. The CDR3 DNA follows: TGCGCCAGCAGCGAGGGACTAGCGGACTCCTACGAGCAGTACTTC.

This clonotype was seen repeatedly, ten times or more. The chain employs TRBV9 and TRBJ2-2, with D maybe TRBD1 (5 bases). Germline V gene sequence: CDR1 SGDLS, CDR2 YYNGEE. Trimming left V 3 bases short and J 4 bases short, with 7 bases between. The CDR3 has 13 residues. In nucleotides, the CDR3 is TGTGCCAGCAGCGAACAGGTCACCGGGGAGCTGTTTTTT. Translated, it gives CASSEQVTGELFF.

The chain recombines TRBV2 with TRBJ1-4; perhaps TRBD1 as D (5 bases). CDR3 size: 14 residues. Deletions cut 3 bases from V and 8 bases from J, with 13 bases between. CDR1 is SNHLY, CDR2 FYNNEI, per germline. CDR3 residues: CASSDSRDGEKLFF. The CDR3 DNA is TGTGCCAGCAGTGATTCCAGGGACGGCGAAAAACTGTTTTTT.

V is TRBV7-3 and J is TRBJ2-2; D possibly matches TRBD1 or TRBD2 (5 bases each). CDR3 size: 15 residues. Trimming pared 5 bases from V and 7 bases from J, leaving 17 bases between. Germline values: CDR1 SGHTA, CDR2 FQGTGA. This CDR3 is CASSGGVQEDGELFF. In nucleotides, the CDR3 is TGTGCCAGCAGCGGTGGAGTACAGGAGGACGGGGAGCTGTTTTTT.

The genes are TRBV4-3 and TRBJ2-5; D perhaps matches TRBD2 (7 bases). Per the germline V gene, CDR1 is LGHNA and CDR2 is YSLEER. The CDR3 length is 13 residues. V lost 5 bases and J 5 bases, leaving 12 bases between the germline ends. The CDR3 coding sequence is TGCGCCAGCAGCGCTCGGGGGGCGGAGACCCAGTACTTC. As protein: CASSARGAETQYF.